This is a list of T cell receptor beta chains from one sample in a study of T cells in Graves' hyperthyroidism and ophthalmopathy. MiXCR, run by TCRdb on the multiplex PCR reads, gives a single entry per CDR3 protein. There are 500,000 to 650,000 distinct CDR3 sequences in the sample; roughly 14% occur only once, and roughly an eighth lies in the top ten. The specimen was blood. These TCRs come from a woman aged 50 to 65 with Graves' ophthalmopathy. Each CDR3 is given with its conserved first and last residue. Each record gives: clone size, J gene, D gene, V gene, CDR3 DNA, CDR3 protein. A D gene is named only where the DNA matches it firmly. Clone sizes are given selectively: once, few, many, or a class where the clone is expanded.

clone_size: few; j_call: TRBJ1-2; d_call: -; v_call: TRBV19; cdr3_nt: TGTGCCAGTAGACCCGACGGCTATAACTATGGCTACACCTTC; cdr3_aa: CASRPDGYNYGYTF
clone_size: -; j_call: TRBJ1-1; d_call: TRBD1; v_call: TRBV5-6; cdr3_nt: TGTGCCAGCCTTTTTATTACAGGGGGTGGCACTGAAGCTTTCTTT; cdr3_aa: CASLFITGGGTEAFF
clone_size: once; j_call: TRBJ2-2; d_call: TRBD1; v_call: TRBV5-1; cdr3_nt: TGCGCCAGCAGCTATGGGACAGGGTACGGCGGGGAGCTGTTTTTT; cdr3_aa: CASSYGTGYGGELFF
clone_size: -; j_call: TRBJ2-2; d_call: -; v_call: TRBV12-3/TRBV12-4; cdr3_nt: TGTGCCATCCAGAGAGCGACCGGGGAGCTGTTTTTT; cdr3_aa: CAIQRATGELFF
clone_size: few; j_call: TRBJ1-1; d_call: -; v_call: TRBV19; cdr3_nt: TGTGCCAGTAGACATCATCAGGGGACTGAAGCTTTCTTT; cdr3_aa: CASRHHQGTEAFF
clone_size: many; j_call: TRBJ2-3; d_call: TRBD2; v_call: TRBV20-1; cdr3_nt: TGCAGTGCTAGTCTACTAGCGGTTCTTAACACAGATACGCAGTATTTT; cdr3_aa: CSASLLAVLNTDTQYF
clone_size: many; j_call: TRBJ1-1; d_call: -; v_call: TRBV27; cdr3_nt: TGTGCCAGCAGTTTACAAACAACCTCGACAGGAAGGATCAGGGACACTGAAGCTTTCTTT; cdr3_aa: CASSLQTTSTGRIRDTEAFF
clone_size: -; j_call: TRBJ1-1; d_call: -; v_call: TRBV7-9; cdr3_nt: TGTGCCAGCAGCTATGACAAGGGGGGGGAAGCTTTCTTT; cdr3_aa: CASSYDKGGEAFF
clone_size: -; j_call: TRBJ1-5; d_call: -; v_call: TRBV4-2; cdr3_nt: TGTGCCAGCAGCCAACCCCAGGGGCCGGGGGGCAATCAGCCCCAGCATTTT; cdr3_aa: CASSQPQGPGGNQPQHF
clone_size: -; j_call: TRBJ2-7; d_call: -; v_call: TRBV28; cdr3_nt: TGTGCCACACTATCTTACGAGCAGTACTTC; cdr3_aa: CATLSYEQYF
clone_size: many; j_call: TRBJ2-1; d_call: -; v_call: TRBV20-1; cdr3_nt: TGCAGTGCTAGAGCAGACAATGAGCAGTTCTTC; cdr3_aa: CSARADNEQFF
clone_size: many; j_call: TRBJ2-1; d_call: -; v_call: TRBV20-1; cdr3_nt: TGCAGTGCTAGAGGCCCTACTAGCAATGAGCAGTTCTTC; cdr3_aa: CSARGPTSNEQFF
clone_size: -; j_call: TRBJ1-2; d_call: -; v_call: TRBV7-9; cdr3_nt: TGTGCCAGCAGCTTAACCTGGACAGCTAACTATGGCTACACCTTC; cdr3_aa: CASSLTWTANYGYTF
clone_size: many; j_call: TRBJ1-4; d_call: TRBD1; v_call: TRBV2; cdr3_nt: TGTGCCAGCAGCGTGGACAGGGAGTATGGCGTGAATGAAAAACTGTTTTTT; cdr3_aa: CASSVDREYGVNEKLFF
clone_size: many; j_call: TRBJ2-1; d_call: TRBD2; v_call: TRBV28; cdr3_nt: TGTGCCAGCGGCTCACCCGGACTAGCGGGAGTCAATGAGCAGTTCTTC; cdr3_aa: CASGSPGLAGVNEQFF
clone_size: many; j_call: TRBJ1-2; d_call: -; v_call: TRBV28; cdr3_nt: TGTGCCAGCAGGAGGGGAGGTTTCTATGGCTACACCTTC; cdr3_aa: CASRRGGFYGYTF
clone_size: -; j_call: TRBJ1-3; d_call: TRBD1; v_call: TRBV4-1; cdr3_nt: TGCGCCAGCAGCCAAGAGCCCCAGGGGGCTACTGGAAACACCATATATTTT; cdr3_aa: CASSQEPQGATGNTIYF